This T cell receptor (beta chain) was recovered during a study of cytomegalovirus exposure and HLA in healthy donors (dated by TCRdb to 2015 to 2018). As for the study more broadly: An earlier analysis of a few hundred of the donors reported around 280 Gb of sequence data and 95 million to 130 million unique TCR beta sequences obtained from about 200 million T cells. An early release that covered several hundred HLA-typed donors contained around 330 gigabases of sequencing data and tens of millions of unique TCR sequences. Among the approximately 420 genotyped donors, around 81% belonged to the genetic ancestry cluster associated with self-reported Caucasian donors. The study aimed to test whether signatures of past pathogen exposure could be identified by cataloging public T cell receptors. The study used immunosequencing to profile the T cell repertoires of hundreds of subjects and linked those repertoires to cytomegalovirus serostatus. In addition to the first cohort of several hundred subjects, a separate validation cohort of 120 different subjects was used. To predict cytomegalovirus infection status, the study combined high-throughput TCR immunosequencing, statistical association of individual TCRs with disease status, and machine learning. In a later analysis, previously published TCR beta repertoires from several hundred donors were re-analyzed and high-resolution HLA genotyping was added so that TCR occurrence patterns could be studied. In the later analysis, no new phenotypic data were used to find candidate immune exposures; instead, reliance was placed on TCR beta sequences and their occurrence across donors. An earlier analysis of about 620 of the donors applied high-throughput TCR beta sequencing to assess whether each TCR beta V gene segment acted as functional or pseudogenic. Donor age, sex, ethnicity and CMV serostatus were compiled alongside the repertoire data. A later genetic analysis took genome-wide SNP genotypes for about 60% of the roughly 670 donors and used that subset as a discovery cohort. Every repertoire in the discovery cohort had been generated on one and the same sequencing platform. HLA typing covered class I and class II loci at four-digit resolution. Typing coverage differed by locus: A, B, C, DRB1 and DQB1 were typed in about 629-630 donors, DQA1 in 522, DPA1 in around 580, and DPB1 in just under 480. Four or five DR-DQ haplotypes were handled as single units for association and clustering because linkage in the cohort was strong. Across around 400 genotyped donors of the cohort, an average of roughly 200,000 unique TCR beta nucleotide sequences per donor were sequenced, and roughly a sixth of those sequences were non-productive.

On this clone itself: Its specific antigen is unknown. No quality values exist for individual bases; no much larger clone is one base distant.

CDR1 MNHEY and CDR2 SVGAGI were looked up in the germline V gene. The CDR3 spans 11 residues, from the cysteine through the phenylalanine. The CDR3 DNA has 33 bases and is translated from base 1. Study-wide conclusions, independent of this receptor: Assigning TCR associations to individual alleles was difficult when HLA alleles, especially DR and DQ, strongly co-occurred. Cytomegalovirus status was reported to be diagnosed by the classifier with high specificity and sensitivity in both the original and validation cohorts. An association between a missense DCLRE1C variant and V-gene and J-gene trimming of TCR beta chains was found in a later genetic analysis and replicated in an independent cohort. In the study, some 160 TCR beta chains were listed as associated with cytomegalovirus. This cohort had only TCR beta chains sequenced, and the lack of alpha or paired-chain data limited which features could be detected. The authors suggested that the approach could potentially be extended to other disease states and immunological phenotypes. In a later analysis, TCR association rates were found to vary across HLA loci, with the most associated TCRs seen for DRB1 alleles and the fewest for HLA-C alleles. Linkage disequilibrium might explain the correlated functional status among segregating V segments, but an unknown experimental factor could not be ruled out. The 87-base-pair reads could not distinguish some IMGT-functional V segments, including TRBV6-2 and TRBV6-3, so those segments were excluded. Most TCR sequences were observed very rarely across donors, whereas some public TCRs were present in many individuals. In a later analysis, several top co-occurrence clusters were reported to appear linked to parvovirus B19, influenza, CMV and Epstein-Barr virus. CMV serostatus was the only immune exposure information available for the cohort. A further reported finding was that TCR beta sequences accurately predicted the HLA-A and HLA-B alleles for most subjects in the first cohort. Sequencing depth was assumed to be roughly uniform across donors in the presence/absence analyses, though that assumption may not hold. Broadly in line with IMGT annotations, most TCR beta V segments showed up in productive rearrangements about 87% or about 30% of the time in an earlier analysis of several hundred of the donors. Three of the identified cytomegalovirus-associated TCR beta chains were confirmed in vitro to be specific for cytomegalovirus antigens. Because counts were too low, roughly 16 rarely observed V segments, including chromosome 9 orphons, were excluded from the earlier analysis of several hundred of the donors. A later analysis found that HLA-associated TCR beta chains were more clonally expanded and had lower generation probabilities than equally common non-associated chains. A group of highly shared sequence variants was considered likely to be a technical artifact of the sequencing pipeline. According to a later analysis, most CMV-associated TCR beta chains appeared to be HLA-restricted, and the HLA associations seemed to be driven largely by CMV exposure. HLA typing was unavailable for some donors at each locus, so association tests used only the typed subset. According to a later genetic analysis, donors in an Asian-associated ancestry cluster had fewer N-insertions in productive TCRs than the approximately 690-donor mean. At a false discovery rate of 0.05, a later analysis linked around 17,000 TCR beta sequences to specific HLA alleles.

The cohort consisted of hundreds of healthy bone marrow donors. At the time of sampling, all cohort members were nominally healthy, though unrecorded immune exposures were likely present. The donor was CMV seropositive and was included in the group of some 290 seropositive cohort members. Every donor gave a peripheral blood sample, and the peripheral blood mononuclear cells from that sample were used for TCR beta sequencing. Genomic DNA extraction from the blood cell samples was performed with the Qiagen DNeasy Blood Extraction Kit. The library was generated by the immunoSEQ multiplex PCR assay. For the multiplex PCR, a mixture combining 60 forward primers for TCR Vbeta segments and 13 reverse primers for TCR Jbeta segments was used. The CDR3 region of rearranged TCR beta genes was amplified from genomic DNA with a multiplex PCR assay. On the Illumina HiSeq System, the amplified TCR beta libraries were sequenced as 87-base-pair reads. Processing in the source paper ran as follows. A later analysis counted about 82 million unique TCR beta chains across the 666 repertoires, and 10 million to 12 million of these chains were shared by at least two donors. Raw reads were error-corrected and collapsed into unique sequences by a nearest-neighbor algorithm in which closely related sequences were merged to remove PCR and sequencing errors. CDR3 sequences were aligned to IMGT reference sequences to assign V, D and J gene segments. For a sequence to be retained, a match of at least six nucleotides to both a V gene segment and a J gene segment was required. A rearrangement counted as productive if the CDR3 had no stop codons and remained in frame with V and J, and every other rearrangement counted as non-productive. CDR3 was defined by IMGT convention, running from the second conserved V-encoded cysteine to the conserved J-encoded phenylalanine. In an earlier analysis of 550 to 650 of the donors, sequences lacking an unambiguous match to a single V gene segment were excluded. In an earlier analysis of 587 of the donors, V segments were called functional above 56.7% productive rearrangements and were called segregating when the between-donor standard deviation exceeded 5%. To diagnose cytomegalovirus status from the catalog of TCR beta chain sequences, a statistical classification framework was built. V and J gene assignment, in a later analysis, came from comparing TCR nucleotide sequences with IMGT/GENE-DB human TR gene sequences. Using the TCRdist pipeline, a later analysis assigned CDR3 sequences along with most-parsimonious VDJ recombination scenarios. A later analysis defined each TCR beta chain by its CDR3 amino acid sequence plus V-gene family, and excluded reads lacking a unique V-gene family. A later analysis removed 500 to 600 highly shared, low-generation-probability nucleotide sequences to deal with suspected cross-contamination and a sequencing artifact. For each public chain, a later analysis derived a clonal expansion index from normalized ranks of inferred template counts within each repertoire. In a later analysis, generation probabilities were computed using a VDJ recombination model fitted to out-of-frame rearrangements, and the results were checked against IGoR. In a later analysis, TCR-TCR, TCR-HLA and TCR-CMV co-occurrence was scored with hypergeometric tests, and a repertoire-size bias correction was applied to TCR pairs. A later analysis estimated false discovery rates by permuting HLA or CMV assignments 20 times. In a later analysis, co-occurring TCRs were grouped with DBSCAN, and TCRdist sequence similarity was added when clustering was performed within HLA-allele-positive subsets. Repertoires with fewer than 30,000 or more than 120,000 public chains were left out of co-occurrence clustering, as were five repertoires with anomalous nucleotide sharing. Drawn from immuneACCESS, this table holds only the in-frame rearrangements with V and J called that TCRdb kept. Clones are partly lost; checked studies trace under half to an unresolved V gene and leave the rest unexplained. For V, J and clone size, that table is used; D and trimming come from the DNA. A total of 120,000 or so clones appear in this sample, over 70% of them only once. The ten largest account for 4% of the sample.

The clonotype was recovered from a man between 40 and 49 years old in good health and CMV-seropositive. Sample: PBMCs. The chain is assembled from TRBV6-5 and TRBJ2-7; possibly the D gene is TRBD2, per 5 matching bases. The CDR3 here reads CASRGSYEQYF. The nucleotide sequence reads TGTGCTTCTCGGGGCTCCTACGAGCAGTACTTC.